This entry lists 25 T cell receptor beta chains sequenced from one sample in a study of Graves' ophthalmopathy and Graves' hyperthyroidism listed by TCRdb under 2018. These reads were obtained on an Illumina HiSeq 2000. For repertoire sequencing, the TCR beta CDR3 regions were amplified from RNA transcripts. A first-round RT-PCR used HTBI primers with the Qiagen OneStep RT-PCR kit, followed by a second-round multiplex PCR, size selection and purification. TCRdb trimmed public reads at Q25 via fastp, called clones via MiXCR and kept in-frame beta chains. One record per CDR3 amino acid sequence lists the most common genes and DNA. For this sample the table gives around 600,000 distinct CDR3 sequences, of which roughly two fifths were detected only once. Clones ranked in the top ten supply under 3.5% of the sample. The sequenced sample was peripheral blood. Receptor source: an adult man with Graves' ophthalmopathy.

At least ten counts were recorded for this clonotype. The chain couples TRBV5-1 to TRBJ2-5; 9 bases agree with TRBD1. With V trimmed by 8 bases and J by 2 bases, 16 bases remained unmatched. This CDR3 comprises 17 residues. The germline CDR1 and CDR2 sequences are SGHRS and YFSETQ. DNA of the CDR3: TGCGCCAGTGGGGAGAAGAGCCCGGGACAGGGACAAGAGACCCAGTACTTC. It translates to CASGEKSPGQGQETQYF.

The chain couples TRBV6-1 to TRBJ1-1, with no clear D. The germline V gene encodes CDR1 MNHNS and CDR2 SASEGT. The CDR3 spans 16 residues. V shed 2 bases and J shed 1 base, with 14 bases lying between them. The DNA for the CDR3 is TGTGCCAGCAGTGAACGTTGGGCCGGCCAGAACACTGAAGCTTTCTTT. Translation gives CASSERWAGQNTEAFF.

This clonotype was recorded only once. V usage is TRBV7-9 and J usage is TRBJ1-3; D gene ambiguous. CDR1 SEHNR and CDR2 FQNEAQ come from the germline V gene (reference sequence). Trimming took off 3 bases at V and 7 bases at J, with 10 bases between the two ends. The CDR3 spans 13 residues. CDR3 coding DNA: TGTGCCAGCAGCTTTGGACCGCAGAACACCATATATTTT. It translates to CASSFGPQNTIYF.

This clonotype was found many times. V gene TRBV6-6 combines with J gene TRBJ1-1; unclear D gene. This CDR3 spans 14 amino acids. Deletions cut 2 bases from V and 0 bases from J, with 7 bases between. Looked up from germline, CDR1 is MNHNY and CDR2 is SVGAGI (reference sequence). CDR3 loop: CASSYTGMNTEAFF. In DNA form, the CDR3 reads TGTGCCAGCAGTTACACGGGAATGAACACTGAAGCTTTCTTT.

This clonotype was counted ten times or more. The V call is TRBV19, the J call TRBJ2-2; D gene ambiguous. Trimming took off 6 bases at V and 4 bases at J, with 12 bases between the two ends. The germline CDR1 and CDR2 sequences are LNHDA and SQIVND (reference sequence). The CDR3 runs to 14 residues. CDR3 amino acids: CASRTLTVTGELFF. DNA for the CDR3: TGTGCCAGTAGGACCCTAACGGTCACCGGGGAGCTGTTTTTT.

This clonotype was counted ten times or more. The chain carries TRBV4-2 and TRBJ1-5; unclear D gene. This CDR3 is built from 17 residues. CDR1 is LGHNA, CDR2 YNFKEQ, per germline. Between the trimmed V and J ends, which lost 0 bases and 9 bases, there was a span of 21 bases. The CDR3 region is CASSQETGWGNEPPQHF. CDR3 coding DNA: TGTGCCAGCAGCCAAGAAACGGGATGGGGAAATGAGCCGCCCCAGCATTTT.

This clonotype was picked up many times. The junction and the germline gene differ at one end; a read error may be behind it. The DNA of the CDR3 is TGCGCCAGCAGCCTACAGGGAGCTAACTATGGCTACACCTTC. The encoded protein is CASSLQGANYGYTF. The chain carries TRBV5-8 and TRBJ1-2; tentatively, D is TRBD1 (6 bases). Germline assignment: CDR1 SGHTS and CDR2 YDEGEE. This CDR3 spans 14 amino acids. Looking up the rest from reference TRBV5-8 and TRBJ1-2 gives the full variable domain: EAGVTQSPTHLIKTRGQQATLRCSPISGHTSVYWYQQALGLGLQFLLWYDEGEERNRGNFPPRFSGRQFPNYSSELNVNALELEDSALYLCASSLQGANYGYTFGSGTRLTVV.

For the CDR3, the DNA is TGTGCCAGCAAGACAACTAACACCGGGGAGCTGTTTTTT. Its translation: CASKTTNTGELFF. V is TRBV24-1 and J is TRBJ2-2; D not certain. Germline V gives CDR1 KGHDR, CDR2 SFDVKD. This CDR3 has 13 amino acids. The V end was cut by 11 bases, the J end by 2 bases, with 11 bases between.

This clonotype was seen many times. The rearrangement joins TRBV7-2 to TRBJ2-7; TRBD2 aligns across 8 bases. The V gene's germline CDR1 is SGHTA and CDR2 FQGNSA. With V trimmed by 5 bases and J by 7 bases, 16 bases remained unmatched. The CDR3 is made up of 16 amino acids. Written as DNA, the CDR3 is TGTGCCAGCAGCCCCCGTCAGCGGGAGAGGTCTCGGGAGCAGTACTTC. Translating it yields CASSPRQRERSREQYF.

V is TRBV20-1 and J is TRBJ2-2, with unresolved D. Germline V gene data show CDR1 as DFQATT and CDR2 as SNEGSKA (reference sequence). The CDR3 is 13 residues long. CDR3 amino acids: CSLPWLVAGELFF. The CDR3 nucleotides are TGCAGCCTACCTTGGCTGGTGGCCGGGGAGCTGTTTTTT.

This clonotype was observed many times. The V and J genes are TRBV2 and TRBJ2-7, with D maybe TRBD1 (6 bases). Germline V CDR1 and CDR2: SNHLY, FYNNEI. CDR3 length equals 14 residues. V was cut by 5 bases and J by 5 bases, with 16 bases left in between. The CDR3 sequence: CASSPLTGFHEQYF. The DNA of the CDR3 is TGTGCCAGCAGTCCACTCACAGGGTTTCACGAGCAGTACTTC. The full variable domain, its missing parts supplied by reference TRBV2 and TRBJ2-7, is EPEVTQTPSHQVTQMGQEVILRCVPISNHLYFYWYRQILGQKVEFLVSFYNNEISEKSEIFDDQFSVERPDGSNFTLKIRSTKLEDSAMYFCASSPLTGFHEQYFGPGTRLTVT.

The chain carries TRBV30 and TRBJ1-5, with 7 bases fitting TRBD1. V shed 3 bases, J shed 2 bases, and the junction held 4 bases outside the gene matches. The CDR3 has 14 residues. Germline lookup yields CDR1 GTSNPN and CDR2 SVGIG (reference sequence). The CDR3 DNA sequence: TGTGCCTGGAGCGGAGACAGGGGCAATCAGCCCCAGCATTTT. It encodes CAWSGDRGNQPQHF.

This clonotype was observed many times. The chain is built from TRBV2 and TRBJ2-2, with no clear D. CDR3 length equals 14 residues. The germline V and J ends were trimmed by 3 bases and 4 bases, with 9 bases remaining between them. The germline V gene has CDR1 SNHLY and CDR2 FYNNEI. The CDR3 loop is CASSEAIGTGELFF. For the CDR3, the DNA is TGTGCCAGCAGTGAGGCAATTGGCACCGGGGAGCTGTTTTTT.

This clonotype was picked up many times. V usage is TRBV19 and J usage is TRBJ2-7; no definite D call. Germline assignment: CDR1 LNHDA and CDR2 SQIVND (reference sequence). Between the trimmed V and J ends, which lost 2 bases and 2 bases, there was a span of 7 bases. CDR3 size: 13 residues. DNA of the CDR3: TGTGCCAGTAGTATATCCCCCACCTACGAGCAGTACTTC. Residues: CASSISPTYEQYF.

The V gene is TRBV6-1, the J gene TRBJ1-3, with a tentative D call TRBD1 (6 bases). Germline-derived CDR1 and CDR2 are MNHNS and SASEGT. V shed 5 bases and J shed 4 bases, with 24 bases lying between them. The CDR3 covers 18 residues. CDR3 sequence reads: CASSPPQPGHNWGNTIYF. The CDR3 nucleotides are TGTGCCAGCAGTCCTCCTCAGCCGGGACACAACTGGGGAAACACCATATATTTT.

Comments on this clonotype: Mismatch with germline at one junction end may stem from a read error. CDR3 DNA: TGTGCCAGCAGCGTAGTCCATACACCCGAGGCGTACGGGCAGTACTTC. Protein: CASSVVHTPEAYGQYF. The chain combines TRBV9 with TRBJ2-7; no firm D call. Germline-derived CDR1 and CDR2 are SGDLS and YYNGEE. The length of the CDR3 is 16 residues.

The chain links TRBV5-1 to TRBJ2-6, with D unclear. With 4 bases removed from V and 0 bases from J, the gap between germline ends came to 11 bases. The CDR3 is made up of 16 amino acids. CDR1 SGHRS and CDR2 YFSETQ come from the germline V gene. For the CDR3, the DNA is TGCGCCAGCAGCCTAGGTCCGCGCTCTGGGGCCAACGTCCTGACTTTC. This gives the protein CASSLGPRSGANVLTF. The full variable domain, rest sourced from reference TRBV5-1 and TRBJ2-6, is KAGVTQTPRYLIKTRGQQVTLSCSPISGHRSVSWYQQTPGQGLQFLFEYFSETQRNKGNFPGRFSGRQFSNSRSEMNVSTLELGDSALYLCASSLGPRSGANVLTFGAGSRLTVL.

There are many counts of this clonotype. The chain has TRBV12-3 or TRBV12-4 and TRBJ1-3; tentative D call: TRBD1 (5 bases). This CDR3 is built from 16 residues. V was shortened by 1 base and J by 3 bases, with 13 bases between the two germline ends. The DNA for the CDR3 is TGTGCCAGCAGTTTAGATGGGGGTTTCATTGGAAACACCATATATTTT. Translated: CASSLDGGFIGNTIYF.

This chain joins TRBV7-9 and TRBJ2-7, with a possible D match to TRBD2 (5 bases). The CDR3 runs to 14 residues. The germline V and J ends were trimmed by 0 bases and 6 bases, with 12 bases remaining between them. The germline gives CDR1 SEHNR, CDR2 FQNEAQ (reference sequence). CDR3 nucleotides: TGTGCCAGCAGCTTAGCGGGAGATGAGAGCGAGCAGTACTTC. Residues: CASSLAGDESEQYF.

This sequence joins TRBV29-1 and TRBJ2-5; 8 bases align to TRBD2. The CDR3 loop spans 15 amino acids. Germline V CDR1 and CDR2: SQVTM, ANQGSEA. The DNA for the CDR3 is TGCAGTGCTAGAGGCCAAGCGGGAGTAAGAGAGACCCAGTACTTC. Protein product: CSARGQAGVRETQYF. Full variable domain (rest looked up from reference TRBV29-1 and TRBJ2-5): SAVISQKPSRDICQRGTSLTIQCQVDSQVTMMFWYRQQPGQSLTLIATANQGSEATYESGFVIDKFPISRPNLTFSTLTVSNMSPEDSSIYLCSARGQAGVRETQYFGPGTRLLVL.

This clonotype was seen many times. The chain links TRBV27 to TRBJ1-3; 9 bases are a match to TRBD1. The CDR3 has 15 residues. The germline V gene encodes CDR1 MNHEY and CDR2 SMNVEV (reference sequence). The junction had 9 bases not matched to a gene; V was cut back by 3 bases and J by 9 bases. In DNA form, the CDR3 reads TGTGCCAGCAGTTTTAGCGGGACAGGGAGGTCCACCATATATTTT. Its protein is CASSFSGTGRSTIYF.

At least ten counts were recorded for this clonotype. V is TRBV6-6 and J is TRBJ1-5, with D perhaps TRBD1 (5 bases). V lost 0 bases and J lost 7, with 13 bases in between. The CDR3 is made up of 15 amino acids. Germline loops: CDR1 MNHNY, CDR2 SVGAGI (reference sequence). CDR3 in DNA: TGTGCCAGCAGTTACTCGACCCAGGGCGACCAGCCCCAGCATTTT. This encodes CASSYSTQGDQPQHF.

With regard to this clonotype: A junction boundary mismatches the germline segment, possibly from a read error. The chain links TRBV10-3 to TRBJ1-2; 7 positions match TRBD1. CDR1 is ENHRY and CDR2 is SYGVKD in the germline V gene. There are 15 residues in the CDR3. The CDR3, as DNA: TGTGCCAGCAGTGAACCCAGGGGGTTGGACTATGGCTACACCTTC. Protein: CASSEPRGLDYGYTF.

Of note for this clonotype: This sequence may be a read error, since a much larger clone differs from it by one base. The chain carries TRBV20-1 and TRBJ1-1, with D uncertain. The CDR3 has 14 residues. Germline loops: CDR1 DFQATT, CDR2 SNEGSKA (reference sequence). CDR3: CSAVPAGYNTEASF. Written as DNA, the CDR3 is TGCAGTGCTGTGCCCGCCGGTTACAACACTGAAGCTTCCTTT.

This clonotype was observed at least ten times. This sequence joins TRBV4-2 and TRBJ1-5, with TRBD1 as a possible D gene (6 bases). Trimming stripped 0 bases from V and 6 bases from J, with 12 bases between. CDR1 LGHNA and CDR2 YNFKEQ come from the germline V gene. The CDR3 covers 15 residues. The DNA of the CDR3 is TGTGCCAGCAGCCAAGAAACGGGGGGCGGTCAGCCCCAGCATTTT. It specifies CASSQETGGGQPQHF.